This entry features one T cell receptor (beta chain) sequence. Libraries were prepared by immunoSEQ multiplex PCR; TCRdb keeps only in-frame clonotypes and omits some of them. Among over 250,000 clones listed, 70% to 75% were seen once. The data were obtained in a study of blood T cell repertoires in COVID-19. Study overall: Samples of COVID-19 (acute and convalescent) were obtained from the United States, Italy and Spain. Nucleic acid was either cDNA or gDNA, and it came from T cells, B-cell-depleted T cells, or PBMCs.

V lost 5 bases and J lost 1; bases outside the gene matches: 8. Germline V gene data show CDR1 as SGHAT and CDR2 as FQNNGV. This CDR3 has 17 amino acids. The chain employs TRBV11-2 and TRBJ1-6, with 7 bases identical to TRBD1. This clonotype originated in a woman of 80 years or more with acute or convalescent COVID-19. The source material was peripheral blood. The CDR3 sequence: CASSLRQGGSYNSPLHF. Here the CDR3 DNA reads TGTGCCAGCAGCCTCAGACAGGGTGGGTCCTATAATTCACCCCTCCACTTT.